This T cell receptor (beta chain) was recovered during a study of blood T cell repertoires in COVID-19. Turning to the study itself: From T cells, B-cell-depleted T cells, or PBMCs came the material, which was cDNA or gDNA.

How the authors handled the data: Estimation of nucleated cell counts was performed using reference gene primer amplification. The table came from immunoSEQ multiplex PCR; TCRdb's copy has only in-frame clones and leaves some out. V and J calls and clone size are those listed in that table; D and trimming were worked out from the DNA. The table records 250,000 to 350,000 clones, roughly 89% of them present only once. The V gene's germline CDR1 is LNHDA and CDR2 SQIVND (reference sequence). CDR3 size: 15 residues. V was pared by 5 bases and J by 3 bases, with 4 bases of the junction left unmatched. Material for sequencing was PBMCs or T cells enriched from blood (not recorded which). V gene TRBV19 combines with J gene TRBJ2-1; 10 bases are a match to TRBD2. The sequence was collected from a woman aged 18 to 35 with acute COVID-19. CDR3 in amino acids: CASSGGLAFYNEQFF. The CDR3 nucleotides read TGTGCCAGTAGTGGGGGACTAGCGTTCTACAATGAGCAGTTCTTC.